One and the same sample provided the 14 T cell receptor beta chains below, sequenced in a study of Tregs in tolerant kidney transplant recipients. Profiling relied on immunoSEQ multiplex PCR, and the TCRdb table lists in-frame clones only, not all of them. The sample carries roughly 120,000 clones, around 91% recorded once. The sample comprised CD4+ T cells from blood. All receptors derive from a human donor in good health.

The chain carries TRBV9 and TRBJ2-1, with 9 bases lining up with TRBD1. This CDR3 comprises 15 residues. Germline V gene data show CDR1 as SGDLS and CDR2 as YYNGEE. The J segment lost 4 bases and the V segment lost 0 bases, leaving 2 bases of the junction unmatched. The CDR3 DNA reads as TGTGCCAGCAGCGTAGACAGGGGGCTTTACAATGAGCAGTTCTTC. Residues: CASSVDRGLYNEQFF.

The gene calls are TRBV5-1 and TRBJ1-2; no definite D call. CDR1 SGHRS and CDR2 YFSETQ come from the germline V gene. V gave up 0 bases and J gave up 5 bases, with 14 bases separating them. The CDR3 covers 15 residues. CDR3 coding DNA: TGCGCCAGCAGCTTGGGTTCAGATACATCTTATGGCTACACCTTC. Its translation: CASSLGSDTSYGYTF.

The V gene is TRBV6-5, the J gene TRBJ2-1; D gene unclear. The ends were cut back, 2 bases at V and 0 bases at J, with 11 bases in the middle. From germline, CDR1 is MNHEY and CDR2 SVGAGI. The CDR3 has 16 amino acids. DNA of the CDR3: TGTGCCAGCAGTTACGACCGGGTGAGCTCCTACAATGAGCAGTTCTTC. Amino acid sequence: CASSYDRVSSYNEQFF.

The V and J genes are TRBV10-3 and TRBJ2-7, with 9 positions matching TRBD1. Germline trimming cut 6 bases from V and 5 bases from J; bases unmatched to any gene: 14. The CDR3 runs to 16 residues. Germline-derived CDR1 and CDR2 are ENHRY and SYGVKD. CDR3 loop: CAISSAPGQGFNEQYF. The CDR3 DNA follows: TGTGCCATCAGCTCCGCCCCGGGACAGGGTTTCAACGAGCAGTACTTC.

This rearrangement joins TRBV5-5 to TRBJ2-5; possibly TRBD1 for D (6 bases). Trimming left V 1 base short and J 1 base short, with 11 bases between. The CDR3 runs 15 residues. The germline gives CDR1 SGHKS, CDR2 YYEKEE (reference sequence). DNA for the CDR3: TGTGCCAGCAGCTTGCGTTGGACAGCCCAAGAGACCCAGTACTTC. Protein: CASSLRWTAQETQYF.

The V call is TRBV5-1, the J call TRBJ2-1, with no clear D. The CDR3 sequence is 13 residues long. V lost 1 base and J 4 bases, leaving 6 bases between the germline ends. Germline V gives CDR1 SGHRS, CDR2 YFSETQ. The CDR3 reads CASSLPGYNEQFF. CDR3 coding DNA: TGCGCCAGCAGCTTGCCCGGATACAATGAGCAGTTCTTC.

This chain joins TRBV2 and TRBJ2-5; D tentatively fits TRBD1 or TRBD2 (5 bases each). Germline loops: CDR1 SNHLY, CDR2 FYNNEI. Deletions cut 7 bases from V and 4 bases from J, with 16 bases between. The CDR3 is 14 amino acids. CDR3 nucleotide sequence: TGTGCCAGCACTAGAAACGGGGCGGGAGAGACCCAGTACTTC. Translating gives CASTRNGAGETQYF.

The chain combines TRBV27 with TRBJ1-5; 9 bases line up with TRBD1. V shed 5 bases, J shed 2 bases, and the junction held 4 bases outside the gene matches. Germline lookup yields CDR1 MNHEY and CDR2 SMNVEV (reference sequence). The CDR3 runs 15 residues. The CDR3 loop reads CASSHRGRRNQPQHF. The CDR3 DNA follows: TGTGCCAGCAGTCACAGGGGGCGTCGCAATCAGCCCCAGCATTTT.

This clone was recorded many times. The chain has TRBV10-1 and TRBJ2-7; perhaps TRBD1 as D (5 bases). The CDR3 loop spans 14 amino acids. Germline loops: CDR1 WNHNN, CDR2 SYGVQD (reference sequence). Trimming shortened V by 6 bases and J by 7 bases, and 19 bases separated the two germline ends. CDR3 nucleotide sequence: TGCGCCAGCAGCCCCAGGGTGGATCCGAGGGAGCAGTACTTC. It codes for CASSPRVDPREQYF.

The chain links TRBV6-4 to TRBJ2-1; TRBD1 agrees at 8 bases. With 6 bases clipped from V and 12 bases from J, the junction kept 7 bases outside the gene matches. This CDR3 is 12 amino acids long. Germline values: CDR1 MRHNA, CDR2 SNTAGT. The CDR3 DNA reads TGTGCCAGCAGCGAGACAGGGGTGGGGCAGTTCTTC. Its protein is CASSETGVGQFF.

This chain connects TRBV5-4 to TRBJ2-1, with D possibly TRBD2 on 7 matching bases. Germline-derived CDR1 and CDR2 are SGHNT and YYREEE (reference sequence). The CDR3 consists of 16 residues. V dropped 3 bases and J dropped 4 bases, with 17 bases sitting between them. The CDR3 is CASSSSSGTIYNEQFF. The CDR3 DNA sequence: TGTGCCAGCAGCTCGTCAAGCGGGACAATATACAATGAGCAGTTCTTC.

Note on this clone: At the DNA level, this CDR3 is encoded by other sequences in the same sample as well. V is TRBV5-1 and J is TRBJ1-1; D ambiguous. V was shortened by 0 bases and J by 2 bases, with 5 bases between the two germline ends. Per germline, CDR1 SGHRS and CDR2 YFSETQ. The CDR3 sequence is 13 residues long. This CDR3 is CASSLDSNTEAFF. The CDR3 nucleotides are TGCGCCAGCAGCTTGGACAGCAACACTGAAGCTTTCTTT.

The chain has TRBV7-9 and TRBJ2-7; 7 bases align to TRBD2. Germline CDR1 is SEHNR and CDR2 is FQNEAQ (reference sequence). V shed 2 bases and J 3 bases; nucleotides not matched to a gene: 4. This CDR3 has 14 residues. This CDR3 reads CASSLTSADYEQYF. CDR3 DNA: TGTGCCAGCAGCTTAACTAGCGCAGACTACGAGCAGTACTTC.

Of note for this clone: Other DNA sequences in the sample encode the same CDR3. V usage is TRBV11-2 and J usage is TRBJ1-5; TRBD1 matches at 9 bases. V lost 3 bases and J lost 7; bases outside the gene matches: 1. Germline CDR1 is SGHAT and CDR2 is FQNNGV. The CDR3 spans 13 residues. CDR3 coding DNA: TGTGCCAGCAGCTTGGACAGGGGCCAGCCCCAGCATTTT. Amino acids: CASSLDRGQPQHF.